Listed below are T cell receptor beta chains from one sample, sequenced in a study of blood T cell repertoires in COVID-19. Some clones are missing from TCRdb's copy, which holds only in-frame ones; the method was immunoSEQ multiplex PCR. The sample shows approximately 160,000 clones, roughly 86% of them seen only once. Sequencing was done on a sample of peripheral blood. These receptors were collected from a middle-aged man who had recovered from COVID-19. The CDR3 runs from the conserved cysteine through the conserved F or W. Each record gives: J gene, D gene, clone size, V gene, CDR3 protein, CDR3 DNA. The D gene is left open where the match is weak. Clone size is not always given. Where it is, it says once, few, many or a class for expanded clones.

J gene: TRBJ2-7
D gene: NA
clone size: NA
V gene: TRBV28
CDR3 protein: CASSSGGVDEQYF
CDR3 DNA: TGTGCCAGCAGTTCCGGGGGAGTGGACGAGCAGTACTTC

J gene: TRBJ2-1
D gene: TRBD2
clone size: NA
V gene: TRBV24-1
CDR3 protein: CATSEKPGLADPEQFF
CDR3 DNA: TGTGCCACCAGTGAAAAACCGGGACTAGCGGACCCAGAGCAGTTCTTC

J gene: TRBJ2-1
D gene: TRBD2
clone size: NA
V gene: TRBV11-3
CDR3 protein: CASGVSGSWEQFF
CDR3 DNA: TGTGCCAGCGGGGTTAGCGGGAGCTGGGAGCAGTTCTTC

J gene: TRBJ1-5
D gene: TRBD1
clone size: NA
V gene: TRBV19
CDR3 protein: CASREDRVGQPQHF
CDR3 DNA: TGTGCCAGTAGGGAGGACAGGGTGGGTCAGCCCCAGCATTTT

J gene: TRBJ1-3
D gene: NA
clone size: NA
V gene: TRBV5-6
CDR3 protein: CASSWGHSSGNTIYF
CDR3 DNA: TGTGCCAGCAGTTGGGGCCACAGCTCTGGAAACACCATATATTTT

J gene: TRBJ1-1
D gene: NA
clone size: NA
V gene: TRBV5-5
CDR3 protein: CASSLGSQGNTEAFF
CDR3 DNA: TGTGCCAGCAGCTTGGGTTCCCAGGGGAACACTGAAGCTTTCTTT

J gene: TRBJ1-6
D gene: NA
clone size: NA
V gene: TRBV4-3
CDR3 protein: CASSPSQGPRSSPLHF
CDR3 DNA: TGCGCCAGCAGCCCGTCACAGGGCCCCCGGAGTTCACCCCTCCACTTT

J gene: TRBJ2-7
D gene: NA
clone size: NA
V gene: TRBV9
CDR3 protein: CASSPGHRYEQYF
CDR3 DNA: TGTGCCAGCAGCCCCGGACATCGCTACGAGCAGTACTTC

J gene: TRBJ2-5
D gene: TRBD1
clone size: NA
V gene: TRBV24-1
CDR3 protein: CATSEAGTVKRETQYF
CDR3 DNA: TGTGCCACCAGTGAGGCCGGGACAGTCAAACGAGAGACCCAGTACTTC

J gene: TRBJ1-1
D gene: TRBD1
clone size: NA
V gene: TRBV19
CDR3 protein: CATSPRDRGYRNTEAFF
CDR3 DNA: TGTGCCACCTCCCCCCGGGACAGGGGATATCGGAACACTGAAGCTTTCTTT

J gene: TRBJ2-3
D gene: TRBD2
clone size: NA
V gene: TRBV3-1/TRBV3-2
CDR3 protein: CASSQDRPSGSWVWVTDTQYF
CDR3 DNA: TGTGCCAGCAGCCAAGATCGCCCTAGCGGTTCCTGGGTATGGGTCACAGATACGCAGTATTTT

J gene: TRBJ2-5
D gene: TRBD1
clone size: once
V gene: TRBV7-2
CDR3 protein: CASRDRVGETQYF
CDR3 DNA: TGTGCCAGTCGAGACAGGGTGGGAGAGACCCAGTACTTC

J gene: TRBJ2-7
D gene: NA
clone size: few
V gene: TRBV3-1/TRBV3-2
CDR3 protein: CASSQNSLAYEQYF
CDR3 DNA: TGTGCCAGCAGCCAAAACTCACTAGCCTACGAGCAGTACTTC

J gene: TRBJ2-1
D gene: TRBD2
clone size: NA
V gene: TRBV5-6
CDR3 protein: CASSPGTSINEQFF
CDR3 DNA: TGTGCCAGCAGCCCCGGGACTAGCATCAATGAGCAGTTCTTC

J gene: TRBJ2-7
D gene: NA
clone size: NA
V gene: TRBV6-5
CDR3 protein: CASMTRAHEQYF
CDR3 DNA: TGTGCCAGCATGACCAGGGCCCACGAGCAGTACTTC

J gene: TRBJ2-1
D gene: TRBD2
clone size: NA
V gene: TRBV5-4
CDR3 protein: CASSLTSGSYEQFF
CDR3 DNA: TGTGCCAGCAGCTTAACTAGCGGGAGTTATGAGCAGTTCTTC

J gene: TRBJ2-3
D gene: TRBD1
clone size: NA
V gene: TRBV28
CDR3 protein: CANRDRATDTQYF
CDR3 DNA: TGTGCCAATCGGGACAGGGCTACAGATACGCAGTATTTT

J gene: TRBJ1-5
D gene: TRBD1
clone size: few
V gene: TRBV19
CDR3 protein: CASSPPSGGFSQPQHF
CDR3 DNA: TGTGCCAGTAGTCCCCCCTCAGGGGGATTTAGTCAGCCCCAGCATTTT

J gene: TRBJ1-5
D gene: NA
clone size: NA
V gene: TRBV7-2
CDR3 protein: CASSLEGTPNSNQPQHF
CDR3 DNA: TGTGCCAGCAGCTTAGAGGGGACACCAAATAGCAATCAGCCCCAGCATTTT

J gene: TRBJ1-4
D gene: NA
clone size: NA
V gene: TRBV18
CDR3 protein: CASSPRGTGGKLFF
CDR3 DNA: TGTGCCAGCTCACCCAGGGGAACAGGAGGAAAACTGTTTTTT

J gene: TRBJ1-5
D gene: NA
clone size: NA
V gene: TRBV21-1
CDR3 protein: CASSKARRTGANQPQHF
CDR3 DNA: TGTGCCAGCAGCAAAGCCCGCCGGACAGGGGCTAATCAGCCCCAGCATTTT

J gene: TRBJ2-5
D gene: TRBD1
clone size: NA
V gene: TRBV18
CDR3 protein: CASTDTGGETQYF
CDR3 DNA: TGTGCCAGCACTGATACAGGGGGAGAGACCCAGTACTTC

J gene: TRBJ2-2
D gene: NA
clone size: NA
V gene: TRBV10-3
CDR3 protein: CAISATEGNGELFF
CDR3 DNA: TGTGCCATCAGTGCAACAGAAGGAAACGGGGAGCTGTTTTTT

J gene: TRBJ1-2
D gene: TRBD1
clone size: NA
V gene: TRBV13
CDR3 protein: CASSLARDREGPGYTF
CDR3 DNA: TGTGCCAGCAGCTTAGCCCGGGACAGGGAGGGACCCGGCTACACCTTC

J gene: TRBJ1-1
D gene: TRBD1
clone size: NA
V gene: TRBV6-5
CDR3 protein: CASRGQGRAEAFF
CDR3 DNA: TGTGCCAGCAGAGGACAGGGTCGGGCTGAAGCTTTCTTT

J gene: TRBJ2-1
D gene: TRBD2
clone size: NA
V gene: TRBV6-5
CDR3 protein: CASSLAGEYNEQFF
CDR3 DNA: TGTGCCAGCAGCTTAGCGGGAGAATACAATGAGCAGTTCTTC

J gene: TRBJ2-1
D gene: NA
clone size: NA
V gene: TRBV14
CDR3 protein: CASSQDKGIIYNEQFF
CDR3 DNA: TGTGCCAGCAGCCAAGATAAGGGGATCATCTACAATGAGCAGTTCTTC

J gene: TRBJ2-7
D gene: TRBD2
clone size: NA
V gene: TRBV19
CDR3 protein: CASSGVASGGRFPSYEQYF
CDR3 DNA: TGTGCCAGTAGTGGGGTGGCTAGCGGGGGCCGGTTTCCATCCTACGAGCAGTACTTC

J gene: TRBJ2-3
D gene: TRBD1
clone size: NA
V gene: TRBV24-1
CDR3 protein: CATSDPDGTGTQYF
CDR3 DNA: TGTGCCACCAGTGACCCGGACGGGACAGGTACGCAGTATTTT

J gene: TRBJ1-2
D gene: NA
clone size: NA
V gene: TRBV30
CDR3 protein: CAWSVQGVDRYTF
CDR3 DNA: TGTGCCTGGAGTGTACAAGGGGTTGATCGCTACACCTTC

J gene: TRBJ1-1
D gene: NA
clone size: once
V gene: TRBV28
CDR3 protein: CASTSSPQNTEAFF
CDR3 DNA: TGTGCCAGCACCTCGAGTCCCCAAAACACTGAAGCTTTCTTT

J gene: TRBJ2-7
D gene: TRBD2
clone size: NA
V gene: TRBV4-1
CDR3 protein: CASSQGGHPSGGSYEQYF
CDR3 DNA: TGCGCCAGCAGCCAAGGCGGCCACCCTAGCGGGGGGTCCTACGAGCAGTACTTC

J gene: TRBJ2-5
D gene: NA
clone size: NA
V gene: TRBV11-2
CDR3 protein: CASSLRTGAGGQTQYF
CDR3 DNA: TGTGCCAGCAGCCTAAGGACAGGGGCGGGGGGTCAGACCCAGTACTTC

J gene: TRBJ2-1
D gene: TRBD2
clone size: NA
V gene: TRBV4-3
CDR3 protein: CASSQRLAGGYNEQFF
CDR3 DNA: TGCGCCAGCAGCCAAAGACTTGCGGGAGGGTACAATGAGCAGTTCTTC

J gene: TRBJ1-3
D gene: TRBD1
clone size: NA
V gene: TRBV9
CDR3 protein: CASSVGPGQGSGNTIYF
CDR3 DNA: TGTGCCAGCAGCGTAGGTCCGGGACAGGGCTCTGGAAACACCATATATTTT

J gene: TRBJ1-5
D gene: NA
clone size: NA
V gene: TRBV28
CDR3 protein: CASNGPGKRPQHF
CDR3 DNA: TGTGCCAGCAACGGCCCAGGGAAGCGGCCCCAGCATTTT

J gene: TRBJ2-1
D gene: TRBD2
clone size: NA
V gene: TRBV4-3
CDR3 protein: CASSQDSTSGYNEQFF
CDR3 DNA: TGCGCCAGCAGCCAAGATTCGACTAGCGGTTACAATGAGCAGTTCTTC

J gene: TRBJ2-5
D gene: TRBD2
clone size: NA
V gene: TRBV10-3
CDR3 protein: CAISAGGAIPGTQYF
CDR3 DNA: TGTGCCATCAGCGCCGGGGGGGCCATTCCTGGGACCCAGTACTTC

J gene: TRBJ2-2
D gene: TRBD2
clone size: NA
V gene: TRBV5-6
CDR3 protein: CASSLYPSGRTGELFF
CDR3 DNA: TGTGCCAGCAGCTTGTATCCTAGCGGGAGGACCGGGGAGCTGTTTTTT

J gene: TRBJ2-5
D gene: NA
clone size: NA
V gene: TRBV7-2
CDR3 protein: CASSLLGRATGTQYF
CDR3 DNA: TGTGCCAGCAGCTTATTGGGCAGGGCGACTGGGACCCAGTACTTC